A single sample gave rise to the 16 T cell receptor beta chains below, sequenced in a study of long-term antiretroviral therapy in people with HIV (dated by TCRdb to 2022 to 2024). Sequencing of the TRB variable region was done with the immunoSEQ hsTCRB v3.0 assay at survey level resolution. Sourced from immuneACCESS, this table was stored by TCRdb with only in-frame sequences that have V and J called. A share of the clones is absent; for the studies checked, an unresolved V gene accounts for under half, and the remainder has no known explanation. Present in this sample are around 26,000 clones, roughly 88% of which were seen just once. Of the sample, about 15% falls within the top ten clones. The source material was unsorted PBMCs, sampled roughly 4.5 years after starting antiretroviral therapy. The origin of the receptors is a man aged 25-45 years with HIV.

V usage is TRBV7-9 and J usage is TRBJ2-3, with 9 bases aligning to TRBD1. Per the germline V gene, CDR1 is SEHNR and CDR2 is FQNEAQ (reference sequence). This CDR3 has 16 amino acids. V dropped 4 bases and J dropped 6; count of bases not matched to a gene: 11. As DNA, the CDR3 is TGTGCCAGCAGCTACAGCAGACAGGGGGGCGTGGATACGCAGTATTTT. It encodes CASSYSRQGGVDTQYF.

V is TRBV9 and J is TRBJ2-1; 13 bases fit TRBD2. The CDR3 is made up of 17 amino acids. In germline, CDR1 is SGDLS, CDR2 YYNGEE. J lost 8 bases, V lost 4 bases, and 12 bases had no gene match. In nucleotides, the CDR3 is TGTGCCAGCAGCCCTGGGACTAGCGGGGTGGGGGGGCATGAGCAGTTCTTC. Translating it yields CASSPGTSGVGGHEQFF.

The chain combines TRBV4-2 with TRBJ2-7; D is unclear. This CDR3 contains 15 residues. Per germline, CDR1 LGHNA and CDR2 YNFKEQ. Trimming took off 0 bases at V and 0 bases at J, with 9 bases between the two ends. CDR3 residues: CASSQDRTPSYEQYF. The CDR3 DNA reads TGTGCCAGCAGCCAAGATCGCACACCCTCCTACGAGCAGTACTTC.

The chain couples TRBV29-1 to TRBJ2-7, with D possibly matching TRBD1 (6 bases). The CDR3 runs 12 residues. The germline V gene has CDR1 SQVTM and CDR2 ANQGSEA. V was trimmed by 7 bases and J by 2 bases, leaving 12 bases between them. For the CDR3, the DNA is TGCAGCGCCTTACAGGGAACCTACGAGCAGTACTTC. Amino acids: CSALQGTYEQYF.

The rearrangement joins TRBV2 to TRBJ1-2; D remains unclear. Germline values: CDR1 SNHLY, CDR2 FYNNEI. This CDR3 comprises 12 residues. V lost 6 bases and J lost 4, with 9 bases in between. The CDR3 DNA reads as TGTGCCAGCAGCCCTTTGGGCTATGGCTACACCTTC. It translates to CASSPLGYGYTF.

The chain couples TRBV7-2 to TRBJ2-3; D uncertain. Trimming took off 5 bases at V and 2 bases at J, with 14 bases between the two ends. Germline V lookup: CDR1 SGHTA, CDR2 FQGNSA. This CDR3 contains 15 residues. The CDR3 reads CASSARLGTTDTQYF. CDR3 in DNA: TGTGCCAGCAGCGCTAGACTTGGAACCACAGATACGCAGTATTTT.

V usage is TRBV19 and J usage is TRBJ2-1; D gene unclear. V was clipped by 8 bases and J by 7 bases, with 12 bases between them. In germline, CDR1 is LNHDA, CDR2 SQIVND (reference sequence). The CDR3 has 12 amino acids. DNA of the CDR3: TGTGCCAGTGAAATGGGCAGGAATGAGCAGTTCTTC. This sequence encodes CASEMGRNEQFF. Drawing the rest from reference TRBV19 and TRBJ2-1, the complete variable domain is DGGITQSPKYLFRKEGQNVTLSCEQNLNHDAMYWYRQDPGQGLRLIYYSQIVNDFQKGDIAEGYSVSREKKESFPLTVTSAQKNPTAFYLCASEMGRNEQFFGPGTRLTVL.

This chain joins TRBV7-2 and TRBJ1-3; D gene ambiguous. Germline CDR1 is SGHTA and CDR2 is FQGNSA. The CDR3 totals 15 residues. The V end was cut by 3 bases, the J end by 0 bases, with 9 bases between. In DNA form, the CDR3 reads TGTGCCAGCAGCTTCATATCCTCCTCTGGAAACACCATATATTTT. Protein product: CASSFISSSGNTIYF.

For the CDR3, the DNA is TGTGCCATCAGTGAGTCGGGACAGGGGCCGACCTTCGACCTAGCTAACTATGGCTACACCTTC. It is translated as CAISESGQGPTFDLANYGYTF. The chain carries TRBV10-3 and TRBJ1-2; 10 positions match TRBD1. CDR1 is ENHRY, CDR2 SYGVKD, per germline. Trimming at V came to 0 bases and at J to 0 bases, leaving 16 bases not matched to a gene. This CDR3 comprises 21 residues.

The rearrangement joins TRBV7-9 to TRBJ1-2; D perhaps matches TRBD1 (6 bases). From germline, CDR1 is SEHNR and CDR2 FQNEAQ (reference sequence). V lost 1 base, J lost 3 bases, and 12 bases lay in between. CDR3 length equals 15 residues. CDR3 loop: CASSLEGRGYYGYTF. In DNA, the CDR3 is TGTGCCAGCAGCTTAGAGGGCAGGGGTTACTATGGCTACACCTTC.

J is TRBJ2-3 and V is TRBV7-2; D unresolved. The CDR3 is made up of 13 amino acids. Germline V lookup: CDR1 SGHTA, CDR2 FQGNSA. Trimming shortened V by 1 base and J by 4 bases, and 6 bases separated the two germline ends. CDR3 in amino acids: CASSLGSADTQYF. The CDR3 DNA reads TGTGCCAGCAGCTTAGGTTCAGCAGATACGCAGTATTTT.

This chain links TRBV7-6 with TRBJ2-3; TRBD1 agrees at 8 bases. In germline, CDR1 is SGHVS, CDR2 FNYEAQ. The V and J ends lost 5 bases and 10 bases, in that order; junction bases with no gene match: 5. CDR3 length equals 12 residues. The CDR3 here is CASSVGQGAQYF. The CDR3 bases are TGTGCCAGCAGCGTAGGACAGGGTGCGCAGTATTTT. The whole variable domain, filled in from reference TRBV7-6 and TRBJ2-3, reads GAGVSQSPRYKVTKRGQDVALRCDPISGHVSLYWYRQALGQGPEFLTYFNYEAQQDKSGLPNDRFSAERPEGSISTLTIQRTEQRDSAMYRCASSVGQGAQYFGPGTRLTVL.

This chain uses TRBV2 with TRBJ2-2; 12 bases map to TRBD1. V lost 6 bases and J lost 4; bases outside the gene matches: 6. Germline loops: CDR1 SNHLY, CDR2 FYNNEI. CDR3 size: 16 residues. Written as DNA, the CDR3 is TGTGCCAGCAGACAACCGGGACAGGGGGCCACCGGGGAGCTGTTTTTT. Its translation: CASRQPGQGATGELFF.

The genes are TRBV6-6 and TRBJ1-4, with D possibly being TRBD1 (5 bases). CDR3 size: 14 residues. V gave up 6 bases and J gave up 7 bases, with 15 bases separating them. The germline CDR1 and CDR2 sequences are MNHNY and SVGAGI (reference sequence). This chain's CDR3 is CASSRGGVGEKLFF. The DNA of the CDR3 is TGTGCCAGCAGCCGGGGGGGGGTTGGTGAAAAACTGTTTTTT.

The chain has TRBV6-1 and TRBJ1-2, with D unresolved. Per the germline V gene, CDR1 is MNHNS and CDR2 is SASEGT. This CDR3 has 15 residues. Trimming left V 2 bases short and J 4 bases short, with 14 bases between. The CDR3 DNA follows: TGTGCCAGCAGTGAAATGGAGAACCCTTCCTATGGCTACACCTTC. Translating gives CASSEMENPSYGYTF.

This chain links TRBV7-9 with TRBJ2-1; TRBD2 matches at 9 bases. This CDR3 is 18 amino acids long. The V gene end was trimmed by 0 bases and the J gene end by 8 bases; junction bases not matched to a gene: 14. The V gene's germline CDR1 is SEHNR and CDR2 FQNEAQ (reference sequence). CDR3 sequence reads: CASSLAPRREGRWDEQFF. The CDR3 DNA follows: TGTGCCAGCAGCTTAGCGCCGCGGCGGGAGGGCCGCTGGGATGAGCAGTTCTTC.